Listed below are T cell receptor beta chains from one sample, sequenced in a study of blood T cell repertoires in COVID-19. Sequencing was performed with immunoSEQ multiplex PCR; in TCRdb, only in-frame clones are kept and a portion is missing. The sample carries under 300,000 clones, about 85% recorded once. Source material: peripheral blood. All receptors come from a human donor in a cohort sampled during active COVID-19. The CDR3 runs from the conserved cysteine through the conserved F or W. Each record gives: V gene, CDR3 length, clone size, D gene, J gene, CDR3 protein, CDR3 DNA. D genes are given only for firm matches. Size is omitted from some rows. Given values are once, few, many or a class for expanded clones.

v_call: TRBV6-5
cdr3_length: 15
clone_size: NA
d_call: TRBD1
j_call: TRBJ2-1
cdr3_aa: CASSLDRGAYNEQFF
cdr3_nt: TGTGCCAGCAGTTTAGACAGGGGGGCATACAATGAGCAGTTCTTC

v_call: TRBV15
cdr3_length: 12
clone_size: NA
d_call: NA
j_call: TRBJ2-2
cdr3_aa: CATSRELGELFF
cdr3_nt: TGTGCCACCAGCAGAGAACTCGGGGAGCTGTTTTTT

v_call: TRBV9
cdr3_length: 16
clone_size: few
d_call: NA
j_call: TRBJ2-2
cdr3_aa: CASSVAPGRTPGELFF
cdr3_nt: TGTGCCAGCAGCGTAGCACCGGGGAGGACTCCCGGGGAGCTGTTTTTT

v_call: TRBV2
cdr3_length: 12
clone_size: NA
d_call: NA
j_call: TRBJ2-3
cdr3_aa: CASRSEADTQYF
cdr3_nt: TGTGCCAGCAGGTCTGAGGCGGATACGCAGTATTTT

v_call: TRBV9
cdr3_length: 14
clone_size: NA
d_call: NA
j_call: TRBJ1-5
cdr3_aa: CASSRSGAEQPQHF
cdr3_nt: TGTGCCAGCAGCCGGAGTGGGGCTGAGCAGCCCCAGCATTTT

v_call: TRBV6-5
cdr3_length: 15
clone_size: NA
d_call: NA
j_call: TRBJ2-3
cdr3_aa: CASRISWESTYTQYF
cdr3_nt: TGTGCCAGCAGAATTTCGTGGGAGAGCACATATACGCAGTATTTT

v_call: TRBV6-5
cdr3_length: 15
clone_size: NA
d_call: NA
j_call: TRBJ2-1
cdr3_aa: CASSLLPRGGNEQFF
cdr3_nt: TGTGCCAGCAGTTTACTTCCCCGCGGAGGCAATGAGCAGTTCTTC

v_call: TRBV2
cdr3_length: 11
clone_size: NA
d_call: NA
j_call: TRBJ2-7
cdr3_aa: CASSLDIPLVF
cdr3_nt: TGTGCCAGCAGTCTCGACATTCCCCTGGTTTTC

v_call: TRBV18
cdr3_length: 15
clone_size: NA
d_call: NA
j_call: TRBJ1-2
cdr3_aa: CASSPSPPPNYGYTF
cdr3_nt: TGTGCCAGCTCACCGAGTCCTCCACCTAACTATGGCTACACCTTC

v_call: TRBV11-1
cdr3_length: 16
clone_size: NA
d_call: TRBD1
j_call: TRBJ2-7
cdr3_aa: CASSKHRGNSSYEQYF
cdr3_nt: TGTGCCAGCAGCAAACACAGGGGGAACAGCTCCTACGAGCAGTACTTC

v_call: TRBV6-5
cdr3_length: 14
clone_size: few
d_call: TRBD1
j_call: TRBJ1-2
cdr3_aa: CASSYQTGVGGYTF
cdr3_nt: TGTGCCAGCAGTTACCAGACAGGGGTAGGAGGCTACACCTTC

v_call: TRBV5-4
cdr3_length: 15
clone_size: NA
d_call: NA
j_call: TRBJ1-1
cdr3_aa: CASSLAGVASTEAFF
cdr3_nt: TGTGCCAGCAGCTTGGCAGGGGTGGCGAGCACTGAAGCTTTCTTT

v_call: TRBV28
cdr3_length: 18
clone_size: NA
d_call: TRBD2
j_call: TRBJ2-7
cdr3_aa: CASRGQRDSRNGGYEQYF
cdr3_nt: TGTGCCAGCAGGGGTCAGCGGGACTCCCGAAATGGCGGCTACGAGCAGTACTTC

v_call: TRBV9
cdr3_length: 13
clone_size: NA
d_call: TRBD2
j_call: TRBJ2-1
cdr3_aa: CASSRAGVNEQFF
cdr3_nt: TGTGCCAGCAGCCGGGCGGGAGTGAATGAGCAGTTCTTC

v_call: TRBV7-3
cdr3_length: 14
clone_size: NA
d_call: NA
j_call: TRBJ2-3
cdr3_aa: CASSLMSTTDTQYF
cdr3_nt: TGTGCCAGCAGCTTAATGAGTACCACAGATACGCAGTATTTT

v_call: TRBV3-1/TRBV3-2
cdr3_length: 14
clone_size: NA
d_call: NA
j_call: TRBJ2-2
cdr3_aa: CASSQFSGPGELFF
cdr3_nt: TGTGCCAGCAGCCAATTCTCAGGGCCCGGGGAGCTGTTTTTT

v_call: TRBV6-5
cdr3_length: 14
clone_size: NA
d_call: NA
j_call: TRBJ1-6
cdr3_aa: CASSREWGNSPLHF
cdr3_nt: TGTGCCAGCAGTCGGGAATGGGGTAATTCACCCCTCCACTTT

v_call: TRBV9
cdr3_length: 15
clone_size: NA
d_call: NA
j_call: TRBJ1-2
cdr3_aa: CASSPGGRADYGYTF
cdr3_nt: TGTGCCAGCAGCCCCGGCGGGAGGGCAGACTATGGCTACACCTTC

v_call: TRBV6-5
cdr3_length: 13
clone_size: NA
d_call: NA
j_call: TRBJ1-1
cdr3_aa: CASRRHSGTEAFF
cdr3_nt: TGTGCCAGCAGACGCCATAGCGGCACTGAAGCTTTCTTT

v_call: TRBV5-1
cdr3_length: 15
clone_size: NA
d_call: NA
j_call: TRBJ2-5
cdr3_aa: CASSFRQTNQETQYF
cdr3_nt: TGCGCCAGCAGCTTTCGACAGACGAACCAAGAGACCCAGTACTTC

v_call: TRBV12-3/TRBV12-4
cdr3_length: 13
clone_size: NA
d_call: NA
j_call: TRBJ2-1
cdr3_aa: CASSLKTVQEQFF
cdr3_nt: TGTGCCAGCAGTTTAAAAACAGTTCAGGAGCAGTTCTTC

v_call: TRBV29-1
cdr3_length: 13
clone_size: NA
d_call: TRBD1
j_call: TRBJ1-6
cdr3_aa: CSAQQGDNSPLHF
cdr3_nt: TGCAGCGCCCAACAGGGGGATAATTCACCCCTCCACTTT

v_call: TRBV9
cdr3_length: 15
clone_size: NA
d_call: TRBD1
j_call: TRBJ1-4
cdr3_aa: CASSETGHEDEKLFF
cdr3_nt: TGTGCCAGCAGCGAGACAGGGCACGAAGATGAAAAACTGTTTTTT

v_call: TRBV29-1
cdr3_length: 12
clone_size: few
d_call: TRBD1
j_call: TRBJ1-2
cdr3_aa: CSVATRQGGYTF
cdr3_nt: TGCAGCGTCGCGACCCGACAGGGTGGCTACACCTTC

v_call: TRBV27
cdr3_length: 16
clone_size: once
d_call: NA
j_call: TRBJ2-3
cdr3_aa: CASTRLGGRRSDTQYF
cdr3_nt: TGTGCCAGCACCCGGCTGGGTGGGAGAAGGTCAGATACGCAGTATTTT

v_call: TRBV5-1
cdr3_length: 13
clone_size: NA
d_call: TRBD1
j_call: TRBJ2-7
cdr3_aa: CASSQGQGSEQYF
cdr3_nt: TGCGCCAGCAGCCAAGGACAGGGGAGCGAGCAGTACTTC

v_call: TRBV2
cdr3_length: 14
clone_size: NA
d_call: NA
j_call: TRBJ2-3
cdr3_aa: CASNRLLGVDTQYF
cdr3_nt: TGTGCCAGCAACCGATTACTAGGCGTAGATACGCAGTATTTT

v_call: TRBV23-1
cdr3_length: 15
clone_size: NA
d_call: TRBD1
j_call: TRBJ1-4
cdr3_aa: CASSRGWTGDEKLFF
cdr3_nt: TGCGCCAGCAGTCGCGGTTGGACAGGGGATGAAAAACTGTTTTTT

v_call: TRBV19
cdr3_length: 15
clone_size: NA
d_call: NA
j_call: TRBJ2-5
cdr3_aa: CASSIDGLASQTQYF
cdr3_nt: TGTGCCAGTAGTATAGATGGGCTAGCGAGCCAGACCCAGTACTTC

v_call: TRBV4-2
cdr3_length: 15
clone_size: once
d_call: NA
j_call: TRBJ2-5
cdr3_aa: CASSQSSGNQETQYF
cdr3_nt: TGTGCCAGCAGCCAATCTTCCGGGAATCAAGAGACCCAGTACTTC

v_call: TRBV27
cdr3_length: 16
clone_size: NA
d_call: NA
j_call: TRBJ1-5
cdr3_aa: CASSLWGLSGNQPQHF
cdr3_nt: TGTGCCAGCAGTTTATGGGGGCTGAGCGGCAATCAGCCCCAGCATTTT

v_call: TRBV7-2
cdr3_length: 16
clone_size: NA
d_call: TRBD1
j_call: TRBJ1-3
cdr3_aa: CASTRDSWRSGNTIYF
cdr3_nt: TGTGCCAGCACCCGGGACAGTTGGAGATCTGGAAACACCATATATTTT

v_call: TRBV5-1
cdr3_length: 15
clone_size: NA
d_call: TRBD1
j_call: TRBJ2-7
cdr3_aa: CASSLSGTGVYEQYF
cdr3_nt: TGCGCCAGCAGCTTGTCCGGGACAGGGGTCTACGAGCAGTACTTC

v_call: TRBV27
cdr3_length: 16
clone_size: NA
d_call: NA
j_call: TRBJ1-4
cdr3_aa: CASSSTGRGFNEKLFF
cdr3_nt: TGTGCCAGCAGTTCCACGGGCAGGGGCTTCAATGAAAAACTGTTTTTT

v_call: TRBV5-1
cdr3_length: 14
clone_size: NA
d_call: NA
j_call: TRBJ2-7
cdr3_aa: CASSPGGQAYEQYF
cdr3_nt: TGCGCCAGCAGCCCTGGGGGACAAGCCTACGAGCAGTACTTC

v_call: TRBV19
cdr3_length: 14
clone_size: NA
d_call: NA
j_call: TRBJ1-5
cdr3_aa: CASSISPGNQPQHF
cdr3_nt: TGTGCCAGTAGTATTTCTCCAGGGAATCAGCCCCAGCATTTT

v_call: TRBV5-1
cdr3_length: 15
clone_size: NA
d_call: NA
j_call: TRBJ2-6
cdr3_aa: CASSLQASGANVLTF
cdr3_nt: TGCGCCAGCAGCCTACAGGCTTCTGGGGCCAACGTCCTGACTTTC

v_call: TRBV7-2
cdr3_length: 16
clone_size: NA
d_call: NA
j_call: TRBJ1-2
cdr3_aa: CASSLEGMGQLYGYTF
cdr3_nt: TGTGCCAGCAGCTTAGAGGGTATGGGACAACTCTATGGCTACACCTTC

v_call: TRBV12-3/TRBV12-4
cdr3_length: 12
clone_size: NA
d_call: NA
j_call: TRBJ2-3
cdr3_aa: CASSLFGDTQYF
cdr3_nt: TGTGCCAGCAGCCTCTTCGGTGATACGCAGTATTTT

v_call: TRBV6-6
cdr3_length: 15
clone_size: NA
d_call: TRBD1
j_call: TRBJ1-5
cdr3_aa: CASSTLGQGNQPQHF
cdr3_nt: TGTGCCAGCAGTACCTTAGGACAGGGCAATCAGCCCCAGCATTTT

v_call: TRBV19
cdr3_length: 14
clone_size: NA
d_call: NA
j_call: TRBJ2-4
cdr3_aa: CASSGHLAKNIQYF
cdr3_nt: TGTGCCAGTAGTGGACACCTTGCCAAAAACATTCAGTACTTC

v_call: TRBV5-1
cdr3_length: 15
clone_size: NA
d_call: NA
j_call: TRBJ2-4
cdr3_aa: CASSPTPIAKNIQYF
cdr3_nt: TGCGCCAGCAGCCCGACACCTATTGCCAAAAACATTCAGTACTTC

v_call: TRBV11-2
cdr3_length: 19
clone_size: NA
d_call: TRBD2
j_call: TRBJ2-1
cdr3_aa: CASSLGSLAGNRNYNEQFF
cdr3_nt: TGTGCCAGCAGCTTAGGCTCCCTAGCGGGAAACCGAAACTACAATGAGCAGTTCTTC

v_call: TRBV29-1
cdr3_length: 13
clone_size: NA
d_call: TRBD1
j_call: TRBJ2-1
cdr3_aa: CSVGQGAYNEQFF
cdr3_nt: TGCAGCGTGGGACAGGGGGCCTACAATGAGCAGTTCTTC

v_call: TRBV7-8
cdr3_length: 13
clone_size: NA
d_call: TRBD1
j_call: TRBJ1-2
cdr3_aa: CASSSQGASGYTF
cdr3_nt: TGTGCCAGCAGCTCTCAGGGGGCGTCCGGCTACACCTTC

v_call: TRBV18
cdr3_length: 15
clone_size: NA
d_call: TRBD1
j_call: TRBJ1-2
cdr3_aa: CASSPPNTGDYGYTF
cdr3_nt: TGTGCCAGCTCACCACCTAACACAGGGGACTATGGCTACACCTTC

v_call: TRBV18
cdr3_length: 13
clone_size: NA
d_call: NA
j_call: TRBJ1-1
cdr3_aa: CASSTDMNTEAFF
cdr3_nt: TGTGCCAGCTCAACTGACATGAACACTGAAGCTTTCTTT

v_call: TRBV10-1
cdr3_length: 14
clone_size: NA
d_call: NA
j_call: TRBJ2-2
cdr3_aa: CASPRGQAGGELFF
cdr3_nt: TGCGCCAGCCCTCGAGGGCAGGCTGGCGGGGAGCTGTTTTTT

v_call: TRBV10-2
cdr3_length: 14
clone_size: once
d_call: NA
j_call: TRBJ2-1
cdr3_aa: CASNSRRINNEQFF
cdr3_nt: TGCGCCAGCAACAGTAGGCGAATTAACAATGAGCAGTTCTTC

v_call: TRBV3-1/TRBV3-2
cdr3_length: 15
clone_size: NA
d_call: TRBD2
j_call: TRBJ2-7
cdr3_aa: CASSQDPGGLFEQYF
cdr3_nt: TGTGCCAGCAGCCAAGATCCGGGAGGGCTTTTCGAGCAGTACTTC

v_call: TRBV15
cdr3_length: 17
clone_size: NA
d_call: TRBD2
j_call: TRBJ2-4
cdr3_aa: CATSRAPGLAGGNIQYF
cdr3_nt: TGTGCCACCAGCAGAGCCCCGGGACTAGCGGGAGGGAACATTCAGTACTTC